This passage covers 27 T cell receptor beta chains from one sample sequenced in a study of blood T cell repertoires in COVID-19. The method was immunoSEQ multiplex PCR; TCRdb's version includes in-frame clones alone and lacks a portion of them. Among around 77,000 clones listed, more than 60% were seen once. Sequencing was done on a sample of peripheral blood. The receptors derive from a woman older than 75 with active or convalescent COVID-19.

In its sample, this clone was seen a few times. The chain recombines TRBV7-3 with TRBJ1-2, with TRBD1 matching over 8 bases. In germline, CDR1 is SGHTA, CDR2 FQGTGA. Trimming at V came to 6 bases and at J to 1 base, leaving 7 bases not matched to a gene. This CDR3 spans 15 amino acids. This CDR3 is CASSRTDRVNYGYTF. In DNA form, the CDR3 reads TGTGCCAGCAGTCGAACGGACAGGGTTAACTATGGCTACACCTTC.

This chain uses TRBV29-1 with TRBJ2-3, with 8 bases that match TRBD1. The V segment lost 7 bases and the J segment 1 base; nucleotides outside the gene matches: 4. The CDR3 is 13 amino acids. CDR1 and CDR2 from the germline V gene are SQVTM and ANQGSEA. In DNA form, the CDR3 reads TGCAGCGGACAGGGGAGACGCACAGATACGCAGTATTTT. Encoded protein: CSGQGRRTDTQYF.

The chain employs TRBV12-3 or TRBV12-4 and TRBJ2-1; 8 bases align to TRBD2. After removal of 6 bases from V and 16 bases from J, the junction contained 8 bases not matched to a gene. The CDR3 sequence is 11 residues long. CDR3 region: CASRHGGGHFF. The CDR3 nucleotides read TGTGCCAGCAGGCACGGGGGGGGGCATTTCTTC.

The chain joins TRBV30 to TRBJ1-1; perhaps TRBD1 as D (6 bases). The CDR3 is made up of 13 amino acids. Germline CDR1 is GTSNPN and CDR2 is SVGIG (reference sequence). V lost 7 bases and J 4 bases, leaving 16 bases between the germline ends. As DNA, the CDR3 is TGTGCCTCGTCAGGGGAGTGGGGCACTGAAGCTTTCTTT. This codes for CASSGEWGTEAFF.

This chain joins TRBV5-1 and TRBJ2-2; no reliable D call. The CDR3 has 14 residues. V was cut by 0 bases and J by 1 base, with 4 bases left in between. Per the germline V gene, CDR1 is SGHRS and CDR2 is YFSETQ. The CDR3 protein is CASSLALNTGELFF. The CDR3 region has the DNA TGCGCCAGCAGCTTGGCCTTGAACACCGGGGAGCTGTTTTTT.

This rearrangement joins TRBV11-2 to TRBJ2-5, with TRBD1 identical over 11 bases. Germline loops: CDR1 SGHAT, CDR2 FQNNGV. CDR3 size: 14 residues. V was pared by 5 bases and J by 5 bases, with 4 bases of the junction left unmatched. CDR3: CASSRGTGGETQYF. CDR3 coding DNA: TGTGCCAGCAGCCGTGGGACAGGGGGTGAGACCCAGTACTTC.

In nucleotides, the CDR3 is TGTGCCAGCAGCTTGGGCGTACAAGGAAACACCATATATTTT. Protein product: CASSLGVQGNTIYF. This rearrangement joins TRBV11-2 to TRBJ1-3; no reliable D call. Germline CDR1 SGHAT, CDR2 FQNNGV. The CDR3 length is 14 residues. V was pared by 3 bases and J by 4 bases, with 10 bases between.

V gene TRBV2 combines with J gene TRBJ2-5; 10 positions match TRBD2. Germline lookup yields CDR1 SNHLY and CDR2 FYNNEI. The CDR3 spans 14 residues. V was clipped by 4 bases and J by 2 bases; unmatched bases: 1. CDR3 sequence reads: CASSVAGGQETQYF. CDR3 DNA: TGTGCCAGCAGTGTAGCGGGGGGACAAGAGACCCAGTACTTC.

This clone has only a few counts. The chain carries TRBV7-2 and TRBJ1-2, with D possibly being TRBD1 (5 bases). Germline loops: CDR1 SGHTA, CDR2 FQGNSA. This CDR3 is built from 14 residues. V was cut by 5 bases and J by 3 bases, with 13 bases left in between. The CDR3 spells CASSIRREDYGYTF. CDR3 sequence (DNA): TGTGCCAGCAGCATTCGCAGGGAAGACTATGGCTACACCTTC.

The chain employs TRBV11-2 and TRBJ1-1, with 8 bases that match TRBD1. The germline V gene has CDR1 SGHAT and CDR2 FQNNGV. V lost 5 bases and J lost 4; bases outside the gene matches: 6. The CDR3 sequence is 14 residues long. The CDR3 nucleotides read TGTGCCAGCAGCCGTCAGGGGGCGCGCACTGAAGCTTTCTTT. This encodes CASSRQGARTEAFF.

The CDR3 protein is CASSPSTGISYNEQFF. DNA for the CDR3: TGTGCCAGCAGCCCCTCGACAGGAATTTCCTACAATGAGCAGTTCTTC. The chain carries TRBV14 and TRBJ2-1; possible D gene TRBD1, 6 bases. CDR1 is SGHDN and CDR2 is FVKESK in the germline V gene. The CDR3 has 16 residues. V gave up 4 bases and J gave up 1 base, with 14 bases separating them.

This clone appeared a few times. J is TRBJ1-1 and V is TRBV7-3; TRBD1 might be the D (5 bases). V dropped 2 bases and J dropped 7 bases, with 17 bases sitting between them. The CDR3 spans 15 residues. Germline-derived CDR1 and CDR2 are SGHTA and FQGTGA. CDR3 DNA: TGTGCCAGCAGCTTATGGGGAGGGGAGAATGGTGAAGCTTTCTTT. Amino acid sequence: CASSLWGGENGEAFF.

The V gene is TRBV4-1, the J gene TRBJ1-1; TRBD1 matches at 8 bases. The CDR3 runs 15 residues. The V gene end was trimmed by 4 bases and the J gene end by 3 bases; junction bases not matched to a gene: 7. The germline CDR1 and CDR2 sequences are MGHRA and YSYEKL. The CDR3 reads CASSLMPGGHTEAFF. As DNA, the CDR3 is TGCGCCAGCAGCCTGATGCCAGGGGGCCACACTGAAGCTTTCTTT.

The V and J genes are TRBV12-3 or TRBV12-4 and TRBJ1-1; 8 nucleotides agree with TRBD1. The CDR3 runs 13 residues. Unmatched junction bases numbered 3, after V lost 6 bases and J lost 3 bases. CDR3 DNA sequence: TGTGCCAGCAGGACAGGGGTGGACACTGAAGCTTTCTTT. As protein: CASRTGVDTEAFF.

This rearrangement joins TRBV24-1 to TRBJ2-1; 9 bases map to TRBD2. V lost 2 bases and J lost 0; bases outside the gene matches: 4. This CDR3 is 17 amino acids long. CDR1 and CDR2 from the germline V gene are KGHDR and SFDVKD. In DNA, the CDR3 is TGTGCCACCAGTGATTGGGCGGGGGGGAGCTCCTACAATGAGCAGTTCTTC. Its protein is CATSDWAGGSSYNEQFF.

The rearrangement uses TRBV19 and TRBJ1-3; 7 nucleotides match TRBD1. V was clipped by 6 bases and J by 3 bases; unmatched bases: 5. The germline V gene encodes CDR1 LNHDA and CDR2 SQIVND (reference sequence). The CDR3 runs to 14 residues. The CDR3 sequence is CASRKTGSGNTIYF. The CDR3 DNA follows: TGTGCCAGTAGAAAGACAGGGAGTGGAAACACCATATATTTT.

The rearrangement uses TRBV6-2 or TRBV6-3 and TRBJ1-1; 9 bases map to TRBD1. This CDR3 contains 18 residues. J was trimmed by 0 bases and V by 5 bases; bases with no gene match: 13. Germline CDR1 is MNHEY and CDR2 is SVGEGT. For the CDR3, the DNA is TGTGCCAGCAGTAAACAGGGGGCCGGTAGTTTCATGAACACTGAAGCTTTCTTT. Translation gives CASSKQGAGSFMNTEAFF.

The sample holds one count of this clone. The chain uses TRBV9 and TRBJ1-1; tentatively, D is TRBD1 (6 bases). Germline V lookup: CDR1 SGDLS, CDR2 YYNGEE. The CDR3 totals 15 residues. The V and J ends lost 2 bases and 6 bases respectively, with 17 bases between them. The CDR3, as DNA: TGTGCCAGCAGCGTCGGGTCACAGGGATTAGCTGAAGCTTTCTTT. It translates to CASSVGSQGLAEAFF.

The chain uses TRBV7-2 and TRBJ2-2; 10 bases fit TRBD1. Germline V gene data show CDR1 as SGHTA and CDR2 as FQGNSA. The CDR3 runs to 16 residues. Trimming removed 2 bases from V and 4 bases from J; junction bases left unmatched: 4. For the CDR3, the DNA is TGTGCCAGCAGCTTACCCCGGGACAGGGGCACCGGGGAGCTGTTTTTT. It encodes CASSLPRDRGTGELFF.

CDR3 in amino acids: CASSLAGASGGRQYF. In DNA form, the CDR3 reads TGTGCCAGCAGCTTGGCCGGGGCTAGCGGGGGCCGGCAGTACTTC. This chain links TRBV5-4 with TRBJ2-5; the match to TRBD2 covers 10 bases. The CDR3 extends over 15 amino acids. V dropped 0 bases and J dropped 11; count of bases not matched to a gene: 10. CDR1 SGHNT and CDR2 YYREEE come from the germline V gene (reference sequence).

The chain recombines TRBV6-4 with TRBJ1-1; tentative D call: TRBD1 (5 bases). This CDR3 has 13 residues. The germline V gene encodes CDR1 MRHNA and CDR2 SNTAGT. V was shortened by 6 bases and J by 1 base, with 9 bases between the two germline ends. The CDR3 reads CASRATGNTEAFF. The CDR3 DNA follows: TGTGCCAGCAGGGCTACAGGGAACACTGAAGCTTTCTTT.

The rearrangement joins TRBV5-1 to TRBJ1-1; D not resolved. The CDR3 extends over 15 amino acids. CDR1 is SGHRS and CDR2 is YFSETQ in the germline V gene. V was cut by 4 bases and J by 4 bases, with 17 bases left in between. The CDR3 DNA follows: TGCGCCAGCAGCGCACAGCTGCCAGAGGGCACTGAAGCTTTCTTT. Amino acids: CASSAQLPEGTEAFF. The full variable domain, completed using reference TRBV5-1 and TRBJ1-1, is KAGVTQTPRYLIKTRGQQVTLSCSPISGHRSVSWYQQTPGQGLQFLFEYFSETQRNKGNFPGRFSGRQFSNSRSEMNVSTLELGDSALYLCASSAQLPEGTEAFFGQGTRLTVV.

The chain employs TRBV5-1 and TRBJ2-1; TRBD1 matches 7 bases. The ends lost 4 bases at V and 6 bases at J; junction bases unmatched: 13. There are 16 residues in the CDR3. In germline, CDR1 is SGHRS, CDR2 YFSETQ. The CDR3 nucleotides are TGCGCCAGCAGCAAGGGACAGCCTTTTATGGGCAATGAGCAGTTCTTC. Protein: CASSKGQPFMGNEQFF.

The chain couples TRBV6-2 or TRBV6-3 to TRBJ2-2, with D hard to call. Germline CDR1 reads MNHEY; CDR2 reads SVGEGT. Deletions cut 5 bases from V and 0 bases from J, with 16 bases between. The CDR3 has 17 amino acids. The CDR3 DNA sequence: TGTGCCAGCAGTACCGCGTATGGCAGCGCGAACACCGGGGAGCTGTTTTTT. It codes for CASSTAYGSANTGELFF.

J is TRBJ2-7 and V is TRBV7-6; 8 nucleotides agree with TRBD1. CDR1 is SGHVS, CDR2 FNYEAQ, per germline. The CDR3 length is 14 residues. V shed 4 bases, J shed 6 bases, and the junction held 8 bases outside the gene matches. In DNA, the CDR3 is TGTGCCAGCAGCTCAATCGGACAGGGTTCCGAGCAGTACTTC. Translation: CASSSIGQGSEQYF.

The chain joins TRBV2 to TRBJ2-1, with a possible D match to TRBD2 (5 bases). V was shortened by 4 bases and J by 0 bases, with 7 bases between the two germline ends. The CDR3 consists of 14 residues. Germline CDR1 reads SNHLY; CDR2 reads FYNNEI. The CDR3 DNA reads TGTGCCAGCAGTGGGGCGGGCTCCTACAATGAGCAGTTCTTC. Its translation is CASSGAGSYNEQFF.

This chain links TRBV9 with TRBJ1-2, with D possibly being TRBD1 (5 bases). Germline V CDR1 and CDR2: SGDLS, YYNGEE. V lost 3 bases to trimming and J lost 4 bases, with 13 bases between them. The CDR3 runs to 14 residues. CDR3 amino acids: CASSGSGGGYGYTF. DNA for the CDR3: TGTGCCAGCAGCGGTAGCGGGGGAGGCTATGGCTACACCTTC. Drawing the rest from reference TRBV9 and TRBJ1-2, the complete variable domain is DSGVTQTPKHLITATGQRVTLRCSPRSGDLSVYWYQQSLDQGLQFLIQYYNGEERAKGNILERFSAQQFPDLHSELNLSSLELGDSALYFCASSGSGGGYGYTFGSGTRLTVV.